This TCR beta chain appears in the sequencing data of a study of shared T cell receptors in the human thymus. Between the trimmed V and J ends, which lost 4 bases and 4 bases, there was a span of 18 bases. Germline V CDR1 and CDR2: SGHRS, YFSETQ. CDR3 length: 15 residues. Sequencing used immunoSEQ multiplex PCR; TCRdb keeps in-frame clones, though not all of them. The sample records 500,000 to 850,000 clones, around 87% being singletons. The data also belong to a second study, concerning human thymus T cells.

Source material: thymocytes. The genes are TRBV5-1 and TRBJ2-7; a possible D gene is TRBD2 (6 bases). The clonotype was recovered from a boy younger than two with a congenital heart defect. The CDR3 here is CASSPGGRDSYEQYF. Written as DNA, the CDR3 is TGCGCCAGCAGCCCGGGCGGTCGGGACTCTTACGAGCAGTACTTC. Combining the CDR3 with reference TRBV5-1 and TRBJ2-7 gives the whole variable domain KAGVTQTPRYLIKTRGQQVTLSCSPISGHRSVSWYQQTPGQGLQFLFEYFSETQRNKGNFPGRFSGRQFSNSRSEMNVSTLELGDSALYLCASSPGGRDSYEQYFGPGTRLTVT.